The sequence of this TCR beta chain was determined in a study of T cell repertoires in cytomegalovirus infection. The CDR3 loop spans 13 amino acids. Germline V CDR1 and CDR2: DFQATT, SNEGSKA (reference sequence). V dropped 6 bases and J dropped 3; count of bases not matched to a gene: 6. This clonotype was detected ten times or more. TCRdb recomputed calls from the reads with MiXCR, one row per CDR3 protein. The sample has hundreds of thousands of distinct CDR3 sequences, 15% to 20% seen once; the top ten hold 8.7%. The clonotype comes from a human donor in good health (CMV status not recorded). Some clones in this sample may be carry-over from other donors' samples. The sample consisted of PBMCs. The rearrangement joins TRBV20-1 to TRBJ2-7; 9 bases match TRBD2. The CDR3 DNA follows: TGCAGTGCCGAGACTAGCGGAGACTACGAGCAGTACTTC. It codes for CSAETSGDYEQYF.